The entry below gives a single T cell receptor beta chain sequence along with its context. Antigen specificity is unknown. This entry is derived from a study of T-cell reconstitution after alpha-beta-depleted transplantation in children. Study findings and constraints: In some patients, recipient T cells and intrathymic progenitors surviving conditioning explained high day-60 diversity. T-cell counts and diversity were attributed mostly to newly produced T cells one year after transplant. Several hundred expanded graft clones reportedly gave rise to the alpha-beta T cells present about two months after transplant.

Germline CDR1 reads MDHEN; CDR2 reads SYDVKM. V was pared by 3 bases and J by 7 bases, with 5 bases of the junction left unmatched. This CDR3 has 13 amino acids. The library targeted TCRbeta and was prepared with unique molecular identifiers. One entry per CDR3 protein, called by TCRdb with MiXCR from the PCR reads. The data contain 250,000 to 400,000 distinct CDR3 sequences, around 25% of them seen just once; the ten biggest clones take up approximately 10%. The receptor was isolated from a male patient between 10 and 17 years old who had a stem cell transplant for acute lymphoblastic leukemia, so the T cells may come from the graft donor. Specimen: PBMCs, mostly from graft donor cells, collected 180 days after TCRalphabeta/CD19-depleted stem cell transplant. The rearrangement links TRBV28 to TRBJ2-7; 8 bases match TRBD2. CDR3 protein: CASSLAGTREQYF. CDR3 in DNA: TGTGCCAGCAGTTTGGCCGGGACTAGGGAGCAGTACTTC.